These 21 T cell receptor beta chains share one sample of origin, sequenced in a study of metastatic and nonmetastatic thyroid tumors. Each patient came to thyroid surgery without any prior treatment (of any kind). TCRdb used MiXCR to call clones anew from the PCR reads. Of about 20,000 clones listed, 11% are singletons. The sample comprised blood. These receptors came from a female donor with papillary thyroid cancer or a benign thyroid nodule (not recorded which). Some clones in this sample may be carry-over from other donors' samples.

This clone qualifies as medium-sized. The J gene is TRBJ2-2, the V gene TRBV6-1; no definite D call. In germline, CDR1 is MNHNS, CDR2 SASEGT. The CDR3 length is 16 residues. Trimming removed 6 bases at V and 1 base at J, with 15 bases between. This chain's CDR3 is CASSQATAGNTGELFF. As DNA, the CDR3 is TGTGCCAGCAGCCAAGCAACGGCCGGGAACACCGGGGAGCTGTTTTTT.

This clone was counted at least ten times. The chain carries TRBV9 and TRBJ2-1; TRBD2 matches at 9 bases. Germline V gene sequence: CDR1 SGDLS, CDR2 YYNGEE. V shed 9 bases and J 13 bases; nucleotides not matched to a gene: 17. The CDR3 extends over 14 amino acids. Written as DNA, the CDR3 is TGTGCCACCACTCCGGGACTAGCCCTTGAACCCCAGTTCTTC. The encoded protein is CATTPGLALEPQFF.

This clone was seen ten or more times. The chain couples TRBV12-3 or TRBV12-4 to TRBJ2-1; TRBD2 agrees at 12 bases. V trimming: 2 bases; J trimming: 1 base; junction bases outside the gene matches: 0. The CDR3 runs to 16 residues. This CDR3 is CASSLLAGGSYNEQFF. The CDR3 coding sequence is TGTGCCAGCAGTTTACTAGCGGGAGGGTCCTACAATGAGCAGTTCTTC.

A remark on this clone: One end of the junction fails to match germline, which may point to a read error. The genes are TRBV6-1 and TRBJ2-2; D may be TRBD2 (5 bases). The CDR3 is 12 residues long. Germline loops: CDR1 MNHNS, CDR2 SASEGT. CDR3 DNA sequence: TGTGCCAGCAATCTAAGGACCGGGGAGCTGGTATTT. Translating it yields CASNLRTGELVF.

In its sample, this clone was seen many times. The chain recombines TRBV12-3 or TRBV12-4 with TRBJ1-3; the D is unclear. This CDR3 has 14 amino acids. Trimming removed 1 base at V and 4 bases at J, with 8 bases between. This CDR3 reads CASSLGGRGNTIYF. CDR3 coding DNA: TGTGCCAGCAGTTTAGGCGGCCGCGGAAACACCATATATTTT.

This clone was seen repeatedly, ten times or more. Sequence at one end of the junction differs from germline and may be a read error. This chain links TRBV20-1 with TRBJ2-7, with D maybe TRBD2 (5 bases). Germline loops: CDR1 DFQATT, CDR2 SNEGSKA (reference sequence). This CDR3 comprises 12 residues. DNA of the CDR3: TGCAGTGCTCGCGTCGGGGTCAACCCTGCAGACTTC. Protein sequence: CSARVGVNPADF.

This clone was observed many times. The chain joins TRBV30 to TRBJ2-3; TRBD2 might be the D (5 bases). Trimming removed 8 bases from V and 4 bases from J, with 22 bases in between. The germline gives CDR1 GTSNPN, CDR2 SVGIG (reference sequence). The CDR3 sequence is 15 residues long. In DNA form, the CDR3 reads TGTGCCAGATCTCGGGGTGGCCCCACGGCAGATACGCAGTATTTT. As protein: CARSRGGPTADTQYF.

The chain carries TRBV28 and TRBJ2-7, with 8 bases matching TRBD2. This CDR3 comprises 15 residues. CDR1 MDHEN and CDR2 SYDVKM come from the germline V gene. The V and J ends lost 4 bases and 4 bases, in that order; junction bases with no gene match: 9. The CDR3, as DNA: TGTGCCAGCAGTTGGCCGGGACTAGGTAGTTACGAGCAGTACTTC. As protein: CASSWPGLGSYEQYF.

This clone occurred many times. CDR3 nucleotide sequence: TGCGCCAGCAGCTCAGGGGACACTTCATACGAGCAGTACTTC. It codes for CASSSGDTSYEQYF. The chain combines TRBV5-1 with TRBJ2-7; a possible D gene is TRBD1 (6 bases). The CDR3 consists of 14 residues. Germline assignment: CDR1 SGHRS and CDR2 YFSETQ. V lost 3 bases to trimming and J lost 4 bases, with 14 bases between them.

This clone showed up many times. The chain employs TRBV6-4 and TRBJ2-1, with TRBD1 matching over 8 bases. The CDR3 has 16 amino acids. The germline gives CDR1 MRHNA, CDR2 SNTAGT. Trimming at V came to 4 bases and at J to 1 base, leaving 6 bases not matched to a gene. The CDR3 here is CASSAQGQGSYNEQFF. The CDR3 nucleotides read TGTGCCAGCAGTGCCCAAGGACAGGGTTCCTACAATGAGCAGTTCTTC.

This sequence joins TRBV5-6 and TRBJ1-2, with D perhaps TRBD1 (5 bases). The V end was cut by 2 bases, the J end by 2 bases, with 10 bases between. The CDR3 totals 14 residues. Germline V gives CDR1 SGHDT, CDR2 YYEEEE. The DNA for the CDR3 is TGTGCCAGCAGCTTCCCGACAGTCAACTATGGCTACACCTTC. This encodes CASSFPTVNYGYTF.

Many counts were recorded for this clone. The chain joins TRBV27 to TRBJ2-1; TRBD1 might be the D (5 bases). CDR3 length: 16 residues. Germline CDR1 reads MNHEY; CDR2 reads SMNVEV (reference sequence). The germline V and J ends were trimmed by 6 bases and 3 bases, with 18 bases remaining between them. CDR3 protein: CASSLRRVVGYNEQFF. Written as DNA, the CDR3 is TGTGCCAGCAGCCTACGCAGGGTAGTAGGCTACAATGAGCAGTTCTTC.

This clone was recorded many times. The chain carries TRBV20-1 and TRBJ2-5, with 7 bases lining up with TRBD2. The CDR3 is made up of 13 amino acids. Germline CDR1 is DFQATT and CDR2 is SNEGSKA (reference sequence). Unmatched junction bases numbered 2, after V lost 3 bases and J lost 1 base. DNA for the CDR3: TGCAGTGCTAGCGGGAGGTTCCAAGAGACCCAGTACTTC. It translates to CSASGRFQETQYF.

This clone was counted ten times or more. This rearrangement joins TRBV12-3 or TRBV12-4 to TRBJ2-3; D uncertain. This CDR3 comprises 12 residues. Between the trimmed V and J ends, which lost 6 bases and 4 bases, there was a span of 8 bases. This CDR3 reads CASRMLADTQYF. DNA of the CDR3: TGTGCCAGCAGAATGCTAGCAGATACGCAGTATTTT.

This clone has a single count. The chain couples TRBV5-6 to TRBJ1-2; no clear D. This CDR3 has 15 residues. The germline V gene has CDR1 SGHDT and CDR2 YYEEEE. The V gene lost 0 bases and the J gene lost 5 bases, with 14 bases spanning the gap. CDR3 sequence: CASSLACGGRYGYTF. The CDR3 bases are TGTGCCAGCAGCTTGGCTTGTGGAGGGCGGTATGGCTACACCTTC.

The rearrangement links TRBV5-1 to TRBJ2-1; 8 bases agree with TRBD2. Germline trimming cut 4 bases from V and 12 bases from J; bases unmatched to any gene: 9. The CDR3 contains 13 residues. The germline V gene encodes CDR1 SGHRS and CDR2 YFSETQ. CDR3 in DNA: TGCGCCAGCAGCGGTCCGGGACTAGAAGTGCAGTTCTTC. This sequence encodes CASSGPGLEVQFF. Drawing the rest from reference TRBV5-1 and TRBJ2-1, the complete variable domain is KAGVTQTPRYLIKTRGQQVTLSCSPISGHRSVSWYQQTPGQGLQFLFEYFSETQRNKGNFPGRFSGRQFSNSRSEMNVSTLELGDSALYLCASSGPGLEVQFFGPGTRLTVL.

This clone appeared a few times. CDR3 protein: CASSVPDREQFF. The CDR3 DNA reads TGTGCCAGCAGCGTACCGGACAGAGAGCAGTTCTTC. The chain has TRBV7-2 and TRBJ2-1; D might be TRBD1 (6 bases). Germline lookup yields CDR1 SGHTA and CDR2 FQGNSA. The CDR3 has 12 amino acids. The V gene lost 5 bases and the J gene lost 10 bases, with 12 bases spanning the gap.

This clone was recorded at least ten times. The V and J genes are TRBV20-1 and TRBJ1-1; D is possibly TRBD1 (5 bases). Germline V gene sequence: CDR1 DFQATT, CDR2 SNEGSKA (reference sequence). V dropped 3 bases and J dropped 3 bases, with 14 bases sitting between them. This CDR3 has 14 amino acids. CDR3: CSARGAGGDTEAFF. CDR3 DNA sequence: TGCAGTGCTAGGGGAGCGGGGGGGGACACTGAAGCTTTCTTT.

V is TRBV24-1 and J is TRBJ2-1, with 16 bases identical to TRBD2. CDR1 is KGHDR, CDR2 SFDVKD, per germline. V lost 5 bases to trimming and J lost 1 base; unmatched junction nucleotides: 10. This CDR3 is 20 amino acids long. In DNA, the CDR3 is TGTGCCACCAGTGCCCCGGGACTAGCGGGAGGGGACTGGTCCTACAATGAGCAGTTCTTC. Protein: CATSAPGLAGGDWSYNEQFF.

This clone occurred a few times. The chain recombines TRBV12-3 or TRBV12-4 with TRBJ1-2; no clear D. Trimming took off 5 bases at V and 8 bases at J, with 15 bases between the two ends. This CDR3 has 13 residues. The CDR3 reads CASSEQPYGGYTF. In nucleotides, the CDR3 is TGTGCCAGCAGTGAACAGCCTTATGGGGGCTACACCTTC.

The chain joins TRBV5-6 to TRBJ2-7; 11 nucleotides align to TRBD2. The CDR3 covers 17 residues. Germline CDR1 SGHDT, CDR2 YYEEEE. V shed 2 bases, J shed 0 bases, and the junction held 7 bases outside the gene matches. The CDR3 coding sequence is TGTGCCAGCAGCTTTTTGGGGACTAGCGGAATCTCCTACGAGCAGTACTTC. It yields the protein CASSFLGTSGISYEQYF. Looking up the rest from reference TRBV5-6 and TRBJ2-7 gives the full variable domain: DAGVTQSPTHLIKTRGQQVTLRCSPKSGHDTVSWYQQALGQGPQFIFQYYEEEERQRGNFPDRFSGHQFPNYSSELNVNALLLGDSALYLCASSFLGTSGISYEQYFGPGTRLTVT.